This entry features one T cell receptor (beta chain) sequence. The antigen remains undetermined. This sample stems from a study of cytomegalovirus exposure and HLA in healthy donors. Study outcomes and limitations: TCR beta sequences reportedly predicted most subjects' HLA-A and HLA-B alleles accurately.

Trimming took off 5 bases at V and 3 bases at J, with 14 bases between the two ends. The V gene's germline CDR1 is KGHSH and CDR2 LQKENI. There are 14 residues in the CDR3. Both 60 Vbeta primers and 13 Jbeta primers went into the PCR. The data were produced by immunoSEQ multiplex PCR, yet TCRdb's version contains in-frame clones alone and is incomplete. Altogether some 100,000 clones are present, more than 60% being singletons, with the ten largest covering around 5%. The source material was PBMCs. This clonotype was sampled from a woman under 30 in good health and CMV-seropositive. This rearrangement joins TRBV18 to TRBJ2-7; D is perhaps TRBD2 (5 bases). The DNA of the CDR3 is TGTGCCAGCTCAAGGACTCGAGGGAGCTACGAGCAGTACTTC. This encodes CASSRTRGSYEQYF.